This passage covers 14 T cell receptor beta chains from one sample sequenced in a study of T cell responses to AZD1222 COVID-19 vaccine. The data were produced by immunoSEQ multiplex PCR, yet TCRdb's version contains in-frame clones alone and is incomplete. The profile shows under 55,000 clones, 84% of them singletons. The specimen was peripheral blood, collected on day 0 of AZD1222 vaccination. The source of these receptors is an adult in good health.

The CDR3 loop is CASSLGDPSANEQFF. In nucleotides, the CDR3 is TGTGCCAGCAGCTTAGGGGACCCTTCGGCCAATGAGCAGTTCTTC. This chain links TRBV7-9 with TRBJ2-1; D may match TRBD1 or TRBD2 (5 bases each). Germline V gene lookup returns CDR1 SEHNR and CDR2 FQNEAQ (reference sequence). V was cut by 1 base and J by 6 bases, with 13 bases left in between. The CDR3 runs 15 residues.

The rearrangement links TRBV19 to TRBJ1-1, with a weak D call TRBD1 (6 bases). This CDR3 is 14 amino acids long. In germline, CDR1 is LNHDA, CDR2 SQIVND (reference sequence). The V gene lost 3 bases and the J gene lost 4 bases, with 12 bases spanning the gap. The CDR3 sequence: CASSMGGLSTEAFF. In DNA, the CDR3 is TGTGCCAGTAGTATGGGGGGGCTTAGCACTGAAGCTTTCTTT. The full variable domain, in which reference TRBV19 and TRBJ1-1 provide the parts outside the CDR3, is DGGITQSPKYLFRKEGQNVTLSCEQNLNHDAMYWYRQDPGQGLRLIYYSQIVNDFQKGDIAEGYSVSREKKESFPLTVTSAQKNPTAFYLCASSMGGLSTEAFFGQGTRLTVV.

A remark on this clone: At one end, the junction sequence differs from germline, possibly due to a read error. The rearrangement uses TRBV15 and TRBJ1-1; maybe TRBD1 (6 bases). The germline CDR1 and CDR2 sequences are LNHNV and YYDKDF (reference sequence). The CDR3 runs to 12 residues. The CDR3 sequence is CATSREGVAAFF. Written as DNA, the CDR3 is TGTGCCACCAGCCGAGAGGGGGTCGCAGCTTTCTTT.

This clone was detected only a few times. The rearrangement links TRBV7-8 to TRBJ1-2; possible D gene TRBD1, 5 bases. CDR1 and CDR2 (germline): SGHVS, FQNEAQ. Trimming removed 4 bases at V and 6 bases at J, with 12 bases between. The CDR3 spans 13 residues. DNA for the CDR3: TGTGCCAGCAGCTCCCGGGGACGGGATGGCTACACCTTC. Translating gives CASSSRGRDGYTF.

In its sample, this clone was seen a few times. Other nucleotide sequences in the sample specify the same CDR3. CDR3 nucleotide sequence: TGTGCCAGCAGCCTCACAGGGGGGCCCTACGAGCAGTACTTC. Its translation: CASSLTGGPYEQYF. This chain links TRBV13 with TRBJ2-7; TRBD1 aligns across 8 bases. The CDR3 totals 14 residues. J was trimmed by 2 bases and V by 5 bases; bases with no gene match: 5. CDR1 and CDR2 (germline): PRHDT, FYEKMQ (reference sequence).

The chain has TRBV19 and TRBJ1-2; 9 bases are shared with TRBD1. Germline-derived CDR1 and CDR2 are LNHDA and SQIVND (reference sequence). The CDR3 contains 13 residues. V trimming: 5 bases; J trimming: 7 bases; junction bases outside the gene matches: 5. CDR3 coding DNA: TGTGCCAGTAGTGCCCGGGACAGGGTTGGCTACACCTTC. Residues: CASSARDRVGYTF.

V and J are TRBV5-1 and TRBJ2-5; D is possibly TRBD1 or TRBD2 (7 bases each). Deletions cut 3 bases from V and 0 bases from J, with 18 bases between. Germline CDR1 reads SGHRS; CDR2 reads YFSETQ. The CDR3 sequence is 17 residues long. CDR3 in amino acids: CASSSSRGGGHQETQYF. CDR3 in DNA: TGCGCCAGCAGCTCCTCCCGGGGAGGGGGCCACCAAGAGACCCAGTACTTC.

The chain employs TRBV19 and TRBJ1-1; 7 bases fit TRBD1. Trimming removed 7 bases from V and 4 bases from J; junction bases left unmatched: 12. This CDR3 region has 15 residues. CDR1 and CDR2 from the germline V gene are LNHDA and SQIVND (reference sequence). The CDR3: CASMIRGRGFTEAFF. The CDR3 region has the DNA TGTGCCAGTATGATAAGGGGGCGCGGGTTCACTGAAGCTTTCTTT.

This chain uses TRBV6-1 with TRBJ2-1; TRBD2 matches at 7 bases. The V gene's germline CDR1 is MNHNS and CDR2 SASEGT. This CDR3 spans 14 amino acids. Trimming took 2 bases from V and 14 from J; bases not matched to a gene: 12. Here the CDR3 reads CASSESGWEGSKFF. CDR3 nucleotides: TGTGCCAGCAGTGAATCCGGGTGGGAGGGTTCCAAGTTCTTC.

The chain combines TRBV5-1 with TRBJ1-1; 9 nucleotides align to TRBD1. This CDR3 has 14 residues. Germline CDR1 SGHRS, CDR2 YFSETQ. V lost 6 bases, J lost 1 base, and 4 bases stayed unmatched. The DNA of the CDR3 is TGCGCCAGCAAAACAGGGGGCCCGAACACTGAAGCTTTCTTT. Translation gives CASKTGGPNTEAFF. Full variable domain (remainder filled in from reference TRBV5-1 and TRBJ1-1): KAGVTQTPRYLIKTRGQQVTLSCSPISGHRSVSWYQQTPGQGLQFLFEYFSETQRNKGNFPGRFSGRQFSNSRSEMNVSTLELGDSALYLCASKTGGPNTEAFFGQGTRLTVV.

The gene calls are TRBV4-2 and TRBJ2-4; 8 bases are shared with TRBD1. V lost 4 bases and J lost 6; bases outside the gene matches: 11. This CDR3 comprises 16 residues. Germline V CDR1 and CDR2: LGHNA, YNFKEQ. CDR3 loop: CASSPIPGQGTNIQYF. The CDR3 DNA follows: TGTGCCAGCAGCCCCATCCCTGGACAGGGAACAAACATTCAGTACTTC.

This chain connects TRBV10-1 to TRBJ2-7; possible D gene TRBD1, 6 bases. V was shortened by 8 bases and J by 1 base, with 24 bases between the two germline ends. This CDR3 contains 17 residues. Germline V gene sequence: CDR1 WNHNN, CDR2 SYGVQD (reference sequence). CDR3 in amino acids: CASRPSGTPDVSYEQYF. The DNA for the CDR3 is TGCGCCAGCCGCCCCTCCGGGACACCGGACGTGTCCTACGAGCAGTACTTC.

Here the CDR3 DNA reads TGTGCCAGCACATCTACGGACAGGAACACTGAAGCTTTCTTT. This encodes CASTSTDRNTEAFF. The chain employs TRBV2 and TRBJ1-1; weak D call: TRBD1 (6 bases). From germline, CDR1 is SNHLY and CDR2 FYNNEI. V dropped 7 bases and J dropped 1 base, with 13 bases sitting between them. The CDR3 covers 14 residues.

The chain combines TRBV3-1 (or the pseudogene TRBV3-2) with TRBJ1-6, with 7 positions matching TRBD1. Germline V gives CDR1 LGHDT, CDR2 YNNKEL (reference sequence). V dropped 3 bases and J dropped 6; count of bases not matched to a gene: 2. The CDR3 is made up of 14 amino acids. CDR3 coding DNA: TGTGCCAGCAGCCACCGACAGGGTAATTCACCCCTCCACTTT. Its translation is CASSHRQGNSPLHF.